This note documents a single T cell receptor (beta chain) sequence. This clonotype was observed a handful of times. The clone's antigen remains unknown. No qualities accompany the bases; no much larger clone lies one base away. This sample stems from a study of CD8 T cells in ankylosing spondylitis (dated by TCRdb to 2016 to 2017). Looking at the study overall: T cell receptor beta repertoires were profiled in healthy donors and ankylosing spondylitis patients so that disease-linked TCR variants could be found. In total, the full study cohort was made up of roughly 110 healthy donors and 25 ankylosing spondylitis patients. Peripheral blood was sampled, and synovial fluid was also collected from ankylosing spondylitis patients. Results and caveats for the whole study, not just this receptor: Some TCR beta motif variants had previously been reported in synovial fluid and blood of reactive arthritis patients, which suggested common disease-initiation mechanisms. Blood from ankylosing spondylitis patients appeared to be characterized by a TCR beta motif made up of under ten highly homologous amino acid variants. Significant enrichment of the disease-linked clones was reported in matched synovial fluid samples from ankylosing spondylitis patients. In peripheral blood, the disease-linked clones were found at relatively low frequencies and had a CD8+ phenotype.

The instrument given in TCRdb is Illumina HiSeq 2500. Quantitative 5'-RACE with molecular barcodes was used to prepare TCR beta libraries. In the authors' own workflow: Disease-linked TCR variants were identified with a new computational method built on a probabilistic model of VDJ rearrangement. Starting from the raw public reads, TCRdb applied fastp trimming at Q25, assembled clones with MiXCR and retained in-frame beta chains. One record per CDR3 amino acid sequence lists the most common genes and DNA. The V and J calls here are based on TCRdb, not the publication. For this sample there are 250,000 to 350,000 distinct CDR3 sequences; 20% appear just once. Roughly 7.4% of the sample belongs to the ten largest clones. Sequenced sample: blood, either unsorted or a sorted T cell fraction (not recorded which). The receptor comes from a male donor with ankylosing spondylitis or in good health (not recorded which).

The nucleotides are TGTGCCAGCAGTGTGACTAGCGGGGTAGATACGCAGTATTTT. Its protein reads: CASSVTSGVDTQYF. In this chain, TRBV28 is recombined with TRBJ2-3; TRBD2 agrees with 11 junctional bases. The CDR3 sequence holds 14 residues, the cysteine and phenylalanine included. The kept DNA is CDR3 alone, 42 bases in frame from the first base. CDR1 and CDR2 (MDHEN, SYDVKM) derive from the germline V gene. For this chain, trimming is 5 bases at the V end and 5 bases at the J end, and the number of junction bases without a gene match is 3. Here the CDR3 is joined to the reference TRBV28 and TRBJ2-3 genes, and the full variable domain is: DVKVTQSSRYLVKRTGEKVFLECVQDMDHENMFWYRQDPGLGLRLIYFSYDVKMKEKGDIPEGYSVSREKKERFSLILESASTNQTSMYLCASSVTSGVDTQYFGPGTRLTVL.